This T cell receptor (beta chain) was identified during a study of blood T cell repertoires in COVID-19. Study details: Whether acute or convalescent, the COVID-19 samples came from the United States, Italy and Spain. Sources were T cells, B-cell-depleted T cells, or PBMCs; the material itself was cDNA or gDNA.

Assay used: immunoSEQ multiplex PCR; TCRdb lists only in-frame clones, some missing. The table shows 70,000 or so clones, with about 80% occurring only once. This CDR3 comprises 15 residues. V trimming: 7 bases; J trimming: 5 bases; junction bases outside the gene matches: 11. Germline V gene sequence: CDR1 SNHLY, CDR2 FYNNEI. This chain connects TRBV2 to TRBJ2-5, with 9 bases that match TRBD1. The clonotype was recovered from a woman between 70 and 85 years old with acute or convalescent COVID-19. Sequencing was carried out using peripheral blood. In nucleotides, the CDR3 is TGTGCCAGCACCCGGACAGGGGATGGGAAGGAGACCCAGTACTTC. It yields the protein CASTRTGDGKETQYF.